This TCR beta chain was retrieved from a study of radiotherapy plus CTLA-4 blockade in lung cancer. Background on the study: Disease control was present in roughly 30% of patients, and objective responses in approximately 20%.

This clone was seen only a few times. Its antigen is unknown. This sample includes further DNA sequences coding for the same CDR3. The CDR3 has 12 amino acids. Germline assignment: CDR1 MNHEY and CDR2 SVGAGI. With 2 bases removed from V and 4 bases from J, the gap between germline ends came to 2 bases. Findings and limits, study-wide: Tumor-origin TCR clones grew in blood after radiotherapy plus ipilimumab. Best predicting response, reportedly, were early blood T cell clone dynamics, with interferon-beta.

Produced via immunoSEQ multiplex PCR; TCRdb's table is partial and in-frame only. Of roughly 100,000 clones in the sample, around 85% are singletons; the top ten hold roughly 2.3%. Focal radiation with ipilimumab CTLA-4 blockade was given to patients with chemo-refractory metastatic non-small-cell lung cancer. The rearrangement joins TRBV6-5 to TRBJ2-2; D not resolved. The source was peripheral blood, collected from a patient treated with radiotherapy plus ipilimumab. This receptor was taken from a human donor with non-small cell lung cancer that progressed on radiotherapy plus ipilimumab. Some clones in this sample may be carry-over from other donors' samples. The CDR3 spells CASSYGTGELFF. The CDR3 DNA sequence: TGTGCCAGCAGTTACGGCACCGGGGAGCTGTTTTTT.